This T cell receptor (beta chain) was retrieved from a study of CD8 T cells in Susac syndrome. General study results and limits: As the study acknowledged, the number of individuals in its TCR sequencing and HLA analysis was relatively small.

As concerns this clonotype: The target antigen is unknown.

The RNA input was roughly 0.5 to 1 ug, and it was reverse transcribed with random hexamers. TCRdb itself ran the immunoSEQ multiplex PCR reads through MiXCR, one entry per CDR3 protein. Altogether approximately 220,000 distinct CDR3 sequences are present, about 94% being singletons, with the ten largest covering about 0.15%. The CDR3 is made up of 13 amino acids. With 4 bases removed from V and 1 base from J, the gap between germline ends came to 8 bases. Germline CDR1 MNHEY, CDR2 SMNVEV (reference sequence). The chain uses TRBV27 and TRBJ2-7, with D possibly TRBD2 on 6 matching bases. The receptor was isolated from a human donor with multiple sclerosis. Sequences were obtained from CD8+ T cells from PBMCs. The CDR3 bases are TGTGCCAGCAGTTGGAGGGGATCCTACGAGCAGTACTTC. Protein sequence: CASSWRGSYEQYF.